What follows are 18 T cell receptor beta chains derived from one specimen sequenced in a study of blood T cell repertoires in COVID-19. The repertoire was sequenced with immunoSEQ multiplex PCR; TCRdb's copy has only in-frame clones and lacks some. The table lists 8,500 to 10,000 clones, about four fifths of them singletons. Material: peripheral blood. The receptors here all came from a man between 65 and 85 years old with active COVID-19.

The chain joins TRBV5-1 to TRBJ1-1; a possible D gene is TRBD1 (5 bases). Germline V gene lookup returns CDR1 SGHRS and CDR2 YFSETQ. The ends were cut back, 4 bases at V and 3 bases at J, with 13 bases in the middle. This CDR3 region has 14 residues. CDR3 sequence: CASSPLGGDTEAFF. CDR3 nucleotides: TGCGCCAGCAGCCCCCTTGGGGGGGACACTGAAGCTTTCTTT.

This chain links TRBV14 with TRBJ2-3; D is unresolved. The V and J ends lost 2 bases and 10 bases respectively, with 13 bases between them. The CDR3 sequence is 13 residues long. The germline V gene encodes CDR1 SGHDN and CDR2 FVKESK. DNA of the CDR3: TGTGCCAGCAGCCAATACCAGCGCGATTCGCAGTATTTT. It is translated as CASSQYQRDSQYF.

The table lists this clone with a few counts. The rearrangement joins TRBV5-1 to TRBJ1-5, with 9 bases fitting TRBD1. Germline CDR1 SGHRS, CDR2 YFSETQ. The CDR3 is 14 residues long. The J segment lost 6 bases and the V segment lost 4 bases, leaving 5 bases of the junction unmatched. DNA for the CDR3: TGCGCCAGCAGCACCACAGGGGGCGGTCAGCCCCAGCATTTT. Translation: CASSTTGGGQPQHF.

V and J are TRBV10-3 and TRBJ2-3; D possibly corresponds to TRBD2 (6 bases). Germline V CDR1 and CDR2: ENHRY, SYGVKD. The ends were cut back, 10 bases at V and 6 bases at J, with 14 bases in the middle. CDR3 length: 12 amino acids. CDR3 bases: TGTGCCACGGGGACTGCGGGGGATACGCAGTATTTT. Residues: CATGTAGDTQYF.

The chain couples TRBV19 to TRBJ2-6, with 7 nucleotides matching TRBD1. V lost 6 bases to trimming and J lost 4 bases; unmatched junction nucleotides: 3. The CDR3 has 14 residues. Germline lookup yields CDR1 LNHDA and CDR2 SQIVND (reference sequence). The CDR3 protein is CASRDREGANVLTF. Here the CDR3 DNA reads TGTGCCAGTAGAGACAGGGAAGGGGCCAACGTCCTGACTTTC.

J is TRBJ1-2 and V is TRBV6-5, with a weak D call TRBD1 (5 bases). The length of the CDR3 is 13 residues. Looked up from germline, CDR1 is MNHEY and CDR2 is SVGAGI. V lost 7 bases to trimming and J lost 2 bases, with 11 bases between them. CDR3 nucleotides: TGTGCCAGCAAAGATCAGGGCAACTATGGCTACACCTTC. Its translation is CASKDQGNYGYTF.

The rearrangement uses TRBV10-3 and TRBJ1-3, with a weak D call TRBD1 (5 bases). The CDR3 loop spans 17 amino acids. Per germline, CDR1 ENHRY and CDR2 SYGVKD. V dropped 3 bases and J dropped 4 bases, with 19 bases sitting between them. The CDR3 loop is CAISDRDSQQRGNTIYF. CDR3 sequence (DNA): TGTGCCATCAGTGATAGAGACAGTCAGCAGAGAGGAAACACCATATATTTT.

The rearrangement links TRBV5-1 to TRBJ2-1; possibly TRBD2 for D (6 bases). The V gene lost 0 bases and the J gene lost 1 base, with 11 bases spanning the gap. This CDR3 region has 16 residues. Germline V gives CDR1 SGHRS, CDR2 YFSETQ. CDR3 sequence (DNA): TGCGCCAGCAGCTTGGGTAGCGGAGGATCCTACAATGAGCAGTTCTTC. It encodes CASSLGSGGSYNEQFF.

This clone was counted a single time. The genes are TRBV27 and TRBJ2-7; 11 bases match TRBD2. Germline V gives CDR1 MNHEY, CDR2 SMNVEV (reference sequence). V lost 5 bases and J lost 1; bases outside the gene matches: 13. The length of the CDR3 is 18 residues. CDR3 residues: CASSPGLVAGGRSYEQYF. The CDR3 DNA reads TGTGCCAGCAGTCCCGGTTTGGTAGCGGGAGGGCGGTCCTACGAGCAGTACTTC.

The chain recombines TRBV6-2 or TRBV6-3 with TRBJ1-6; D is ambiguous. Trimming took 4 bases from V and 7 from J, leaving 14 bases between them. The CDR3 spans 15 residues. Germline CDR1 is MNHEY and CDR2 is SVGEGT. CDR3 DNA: TGTGCCAGCAGTTTCAAGGCCAGGTTGAATTCACCCCTCCACTTT. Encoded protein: CASSFKARLNSPLHF.

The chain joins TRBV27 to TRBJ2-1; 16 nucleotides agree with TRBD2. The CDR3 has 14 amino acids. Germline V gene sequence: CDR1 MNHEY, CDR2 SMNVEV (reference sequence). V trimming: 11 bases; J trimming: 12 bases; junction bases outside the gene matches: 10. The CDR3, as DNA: TGTGCCGCGGGGGGGACTAGCGGGAGGGCCGGGCAGTTCTTC. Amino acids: CAAGGTSGRAGQFF.

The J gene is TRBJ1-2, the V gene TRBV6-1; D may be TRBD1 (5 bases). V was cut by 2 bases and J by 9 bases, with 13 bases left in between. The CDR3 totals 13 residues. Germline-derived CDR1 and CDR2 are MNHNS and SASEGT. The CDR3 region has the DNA TGTGCCAGCAGTGAACGGGCAGGGTCGCGCTACACCTTC. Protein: CASSERAGSRYTF.

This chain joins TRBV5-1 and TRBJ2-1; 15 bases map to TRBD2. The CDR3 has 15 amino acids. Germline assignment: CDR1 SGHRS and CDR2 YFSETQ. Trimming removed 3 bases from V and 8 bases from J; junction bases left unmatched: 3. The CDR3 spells CASSWTSGRADEQFF. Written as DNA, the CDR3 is TGCGCCAGCAGCTGGACTAGCGGGAGGGCAGATGAGCAGTTCTTC.

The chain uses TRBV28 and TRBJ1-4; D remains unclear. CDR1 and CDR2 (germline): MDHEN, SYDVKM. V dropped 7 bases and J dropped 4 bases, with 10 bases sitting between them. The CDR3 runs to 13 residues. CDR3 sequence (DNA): TGTGCCAGCACTACCCCCGTTAATGAAAAACTGTTTTTT. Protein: CASTTPVNEKLFF.

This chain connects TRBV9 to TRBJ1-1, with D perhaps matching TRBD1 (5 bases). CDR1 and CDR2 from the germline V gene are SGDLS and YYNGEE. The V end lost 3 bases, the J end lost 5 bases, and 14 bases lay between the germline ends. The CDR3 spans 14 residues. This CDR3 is CASSERPGWTEAFF. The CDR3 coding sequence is TGTGCCAGCAGCGAGAGACCAGGGTGGACTGAAGCTTTCTTT.

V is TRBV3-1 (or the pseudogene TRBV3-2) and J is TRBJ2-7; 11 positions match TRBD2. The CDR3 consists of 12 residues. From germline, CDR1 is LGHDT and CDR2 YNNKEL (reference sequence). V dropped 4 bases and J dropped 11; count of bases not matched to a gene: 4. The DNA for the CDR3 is TGTGCCAGCAGCCCTTTAGCGGGAGGGAAGTACTTC. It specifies CASSPLAGGKYF.

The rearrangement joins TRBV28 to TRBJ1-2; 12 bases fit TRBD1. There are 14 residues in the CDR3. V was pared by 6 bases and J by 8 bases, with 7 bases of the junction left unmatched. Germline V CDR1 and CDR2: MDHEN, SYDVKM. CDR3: CASRTTGTGGGYTF. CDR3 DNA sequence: TGTGCCAGCAGGACAACCGGGACAGGGGGCGGCTACACCTTC.

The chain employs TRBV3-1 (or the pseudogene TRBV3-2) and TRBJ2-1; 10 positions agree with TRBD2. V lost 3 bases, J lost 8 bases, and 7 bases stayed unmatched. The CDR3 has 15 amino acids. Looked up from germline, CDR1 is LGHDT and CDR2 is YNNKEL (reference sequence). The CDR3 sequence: CASSQQAGGPYEQFF. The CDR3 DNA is TGTGCCAGCAGCCAGCAAGCGGGAGGGCCCTATGAGCAGTTCTTC.